Reported below is one TCR beta chain. These data belong to a study of T cells after yellow fever vaccination. Trimming shortened V by 4 bases and J by 1 base, and 10 bases separated the two germline ends. This CDR3 has 13 residues. CDR1 SQVTM and CDR2 ANQGSEA come from the germline V gene. One entry per CDR3 protein results from TCRdb running MiXCR on the 5' RACE reads. The sample has about 300,000 distinct CDR3 sequences, about 6.9% seen once. This specimen was PBMCs, taken roughly 47 days after the first yellow fever vaccination. This clonotype originated in a man between 18 and 29 years old who received the YFV17D yellow fever vaccine. The V and J genes are TRBV29-1 and TRBJ1-1; D is uncertain. CDR3 sequence reads: CSVGEAANTEAFF. The CDR3 DNA is TGCAGCGTTGGAGAGGCTGCGAACACTGAAGCTTTCTTT.